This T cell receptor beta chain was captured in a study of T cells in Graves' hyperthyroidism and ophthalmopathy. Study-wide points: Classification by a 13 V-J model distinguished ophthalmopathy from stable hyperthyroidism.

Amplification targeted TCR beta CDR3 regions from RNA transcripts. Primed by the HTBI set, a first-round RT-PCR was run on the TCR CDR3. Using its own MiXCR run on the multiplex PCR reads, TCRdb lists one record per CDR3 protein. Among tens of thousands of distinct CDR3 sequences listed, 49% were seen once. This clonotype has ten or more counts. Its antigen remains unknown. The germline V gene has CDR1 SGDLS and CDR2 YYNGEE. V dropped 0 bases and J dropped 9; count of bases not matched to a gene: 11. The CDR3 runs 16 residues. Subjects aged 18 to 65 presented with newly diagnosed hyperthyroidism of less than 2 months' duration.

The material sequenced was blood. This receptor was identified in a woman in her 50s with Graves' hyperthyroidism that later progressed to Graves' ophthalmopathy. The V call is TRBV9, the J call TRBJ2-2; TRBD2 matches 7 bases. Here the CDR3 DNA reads TGTGCCAGCAGCGTAGGCGGGAGTGGGCCTATAAGGGAGCTGTTTTTT. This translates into CASSVGGSGPIRELFF.